This T cell receptor (beta chain) was sequenced for a study of shared clonotypes between healthy human individuals. The assay was immunoSEQ multiplex PCR, and TCRdb's table has in-frame clones only and misses some. Here the sample spans about 490,000 clones, roughly 85% being singletons. Germline V gives CDR1 MNHEY, CDR2 SVGAGI. The CDR3 runs 15 residues. The trim removed 4 bases at V and 4 bases at J, leaving 8 bases unmatched. What was sequenced was PBMCs. The sequence derives from a woman in her 40s in good health. Some clones in this sample may be carry-over from other donors' samples. The chain employs TRBV6-5 and TRBJ2-3; TRBD2 matches 7 bases. In DNA, the CDR3 is TGTGCCAGCAGTTCGGGCGGGAGTAGGGCAGATACGCAGTATTTT. Its translation: CASSSGGSRADTQYF.